Included here is one T cell receptor (beta chain) sequence, with context. Its antigen is not identified. The CDR3 is 14 residues long. V was trimmed by 2 bases and J by 2 bases, leaving 9 bases between them. CDR1 and CDR2 (germline): SGHRS, YFSETQ. The sample belongs to a study of CD8 T cells in ankylosing spondylitis. Study-wide points: The study looked at matched synovial fluid samples from ankylosing spondylitis patients. Disease-linked clones were reported to be significantly enriched there.

Using its own MiXCR run on the 5' RACE reads, TCRdb lists one record per CDR3 protein. In the table there are about 130,000 distinct CDR3 sequences, about a tenth of which are singletons. The chain joins TRBV5-1 to TRBJ2-3, with D perhaps TRBD1 or TRBD2 (5 bases each). This sequence was found in a male donor with ankylosing spondylitis or in good health (not recorded which). The sequencing input was blood, either unsorted or a sorted T cell fraction (not recorded which). This chain's CDR3 is CASSLRGPTDTQYF. CDR3 nucleotide sequence: TGCGCCAGCAGCTTAAGGGGACCCACAGATACGCAGTATTTT.